The 29 T cell receptor beta chains in this list originate from one sample, sequenced in a study of long-term antiretroviral therapy in people with HIV. The run of the v3.0 immunoSEQ assay was at survey level. TCRdb keeps only in-frame clones here, not all; method: immunoSEQ multiplex PCR. The sample contains roughly 40,000 clones, approximately 94% of which appear only once. This specimen was unsorted PBMCs, taken just over 9 years after starting antiretroviral therapy. Receptor source: a young man with HIV.

This chain links TRBV29-1 with TRBJ2-7, with 11 bases fitting TRBD1. The V gene end was trimmed by 7 bases and the J gene end by 3 bases; junction bases not matched to a gene: 2. CDR1 is SQVTM and CDR2 is ANQGSEA in the germline V gene. The CDR3 has 12 residues. CDR3 in DNA: TGCAGCGCGGGACAGGGGGTCTACGAGCAGTACTTC. Amino acids: CSAGQGVYEQYF.

The rearrangement links TRBV11-2 to TRBJ2-5; D is possibly TRBD1 (5 bases). V was pared by 5 bases and J by 2 bases, with 15 bases between. In germline, CDR1 is SGHAT, CDR2 FQNNGV. CDR3 size: 15 residues. The CDR3, as DNA: TGTGCCAGCAGCGTAAACGCAGGGAAACAAGAGACCCAGTACTTC. Its protein product is CASSVNAGKQETQYF.

CDR3 in amino acids: CASSKADVSYEQYV. The CDR3 region has the DNA TGTGCCAGCAGCAAAGCTGACGTCTCCTACGAGCAGTACGTC. V and J are TRBV21-1 and TRBJ2-7. TRBV21-1 is annotated as a pseudogene. The CDR3 totals 14 residues.

The chain employs TRBV10-3 and TRBJ1-1; D ambiguous. This CDR3 has 13 amino acids. The V end lost 6 bases, the J end lost 0 bases, and 8 bases lay between the germline ends. CDR1 and CDR2 (germline): ENHRY, SYGVKD. CDR3: CAIRKPMNTEAFF. The CDR3 DNA follows: TGTGCCATCAGGAAACCGATGAACACTGAAGCTTTCTTT.

V gene TRBV10-3 combines with J gene TRBJ1-2, with 9 nucleotides matching TRBD1. Per the germline V gene, CDR1 is ENHRY and CDR2 is SYGVKD. V was pared by 3 bases and J by 0 bases, with 2 bases of the junction left unmatched. This CDR3 is 15 amino acids long. The CDR3 is CAISDGQGTNYGYTF. Here the CDR3 DNA reads TGTGCCATCAGTGACGGACAGGGGACTAACTATGGCTACACCTTC.

Here the CDR3 reads CASSLDSYGYTF. In DNA form, the CDR3 reads TGTGCCAGCAGCCTTGACAGCTATGGCTACACCTTC. J is TRBJ1-2 and V is TRBV6-1; possibly TRBD1 for D (5 bases). Trimming removed 6 bases from V and 4 bases from J, with 9 bases in between. Germline CDR1 MNHNS, CDR2 SASEGT. The CDR3 loop spans 12 amino acids.

The chain has TRBV19 and TRBJ2-2; no firm D call. Trimming removed 10 bases from V and 1 base from J, with 16 bases in between. Germline values: CDR1 LNHDA, CDR2 SQIVND (reference sequence). This CDR3 spans 15 amino acids. The CDR3 region is CATNPPNLNTGELFF. In nucleotides, the CDR3 is TGTGCCACTAACCCCCCAAATTTGAACACCGGGGAGCTGTTTTTT.

The chain recombines TRBV7-3 with TRBJ2-2; possibly TRBD2 for D (6 bases). This CDR3 comprises 14 residues. Germline assignment: CDR1 SGHTA and CDR2 FQGTGA. V was pared by 3 bases and J by 2 bases, with 7 bases between. The CDR3 loop reads CASSLGLNTGELFF. CDR3 in DNA: TGTGCCAGCAGCTTGGGACTTAACACCGGGGAGCTGTTTTTT.

The V and J genes are TRBV6-5 and TRBJ1-1; D not resolved. CDR1 and CDR2 from the germline V gene are MNHEY and SVGAGI. The CDR3 extends over 13 amino acids. Trimming took 7 bases from V and 1 from J, leaving 10 bases between them. CDR3 in DNA: TGTGCCAGCACTTTGTCGGCGAACACTGAAGCTTTCTTT. Translation: CASTLSANTEAFF.

The V and J genes are TRBV2 and TRBJ2-7, with TRBD1 matching 9 bases. The CDR3 is 14 residues long. CDR1 is SNHLY, CDR2 FYNNEI, per germline. Trimming removed 7 bases from V and 4 bases from J; junction bases left unmatched: 8. CDR3 in amino acids: CASNYRTGAYEQYF. CDR3 in DNA: TGTGCCAGCAACTATAGGACAGGGGCGTACGAGCAGTACTTC.

The chain carries TRBV7-3 and TRBJ1-1; D not certain. Trimming cost V 5 bases and J 1 base, with 14 bases left between them. The germline V gene has CDR1 SGHTA and CDR2 FQGTGA. The CDR3 is made up of 15 amino acids. CDR3 sequence reads: CASSGPEGRNTEAFF. The CDR3 DNA reads TGTGCCAGCAGCGGGCCTGAAGGGAGGAACACTGAAGCTTTCTTT.

The CDR3 reads CASSFGGNYGYTF. In nucleotides, the CDR3 is TGTGCCAGCAGCTTCGGGGGGAACTATGGCTACACCTTC. The chain has TRBV11-3 and TRBJ1-2; D is possibly TRBD1 (5 bases). V gave up 3 bases and J gave up 2 bases, with 7 bases separating them. This CDR3 contains 13 residues. Germline lookup yields CDR1 SGHNT and CDR2 YENEEA. Complete variable domain (other parts from reference TRBV11-3 and TRBJ1-2): EAGVVQSPRYKIIEKKQPVAFWCNPISGHNTLYWYLQNLGQGPELLIRYENEEAVDDSQLPKDRFSAERLKGVDSTLKIQPAELGDSAVYLCASSFGGNYGYTFGSGTRLTVV.

V and J are TRBV7-2 and TRBJ1-5, with D hard to call. Germline V lookup: CDR1 SGHTA, CDR2 FQGNSA. The CDR3 has 15 residues. The V end was cut by 3 bases, the J end by 1 base, with 10 bases between. In nucleotides, the CDR3 is TGTGCCAGCAGCTTTTTGTTGGAGAGCAATCAGCCCCAGCATTTT. Translation: CASSFLLESNQPQHF.

V usage is TRBV7-9 and J usage is TRBJ1-4, with TRBD1 identical over 7 bases. The germline CDR1 and CDR2 sequences are SEHNR and FQNEAQ (reference sequence). This CDR3 spans 16 amino acids. Unmatched junction bases numbered 7, after V lost 2 bases and J lost 4 bases. DNA of the CDR3: TGTGCCAGCAGCTTACTAAGAACAGGGGATAATGAAAAACTGTTTTTT. It specifies CASSLLRTGDNEKLFF.

The gene calls are TRBV7-9 and TRBJ1-1; possibly TRBD1 for D (5 bases). The V end was cut by 3 bases, the J end by 1 base, with 9 bases between. The germline V gene encodes CDR1 SEHNR and CDR2 FQNEAQ (reference sequence). CDR3 length: 14 amino acids. CDR3 nucleotide sequence: TGTGCCAGCAGCTTGGGGGACGGGAACACTGAAGCTTTCTTT. This sequence encodes CASSLGDGNTEAFF.

CDR3 in DNA: TGCGCCAGCCATCGTAAAGAGACCCAGTACTTC. Its translation: CASHRKETQYF. The chain has TRBV5-1 and TRBJ2-5; no clear D gene. Looked up from germline, CDR1 is SGHRS and CDR2 is YFSETQ. The CDR3 runs to 11 residues. V was trimmed by 7 bases and J by 3 bases, leaving 7 bases between them.

V and J are TRBV6-1 and TRBJ2-7, with D possibly TRBD2 on 6 matching bases. Germline values: CDR1 MNHNS, CDR2 SASEGT. Deletions cut 6 bases from V and 9 bases from J, with 18 bases between. The CDR3 consists of 13 residues. CDR3: CASRDLGGLGQYF. The CDR3 DNA reads TGTGCCAGCAGAGACCTCGGGGGTCTGGGGCAGTACTTC.

This rearrangement joins TRBV6-5 to TRBJ1-5; no firm D call. The CDR3 sequence is 14 residues long. Looked up from germline, CDR1 is MNHEY and CDR2 is SVGAGI. The ends were cut back, 5 bases at V and 3 bases at J, with 11 bases in the middle. This CDR3 is CASSLSPYNQPQHF. CDR3 sequence (DNA): TGTGCCAGCAGTCTGTCTCCTTACAATCAGCCCCAGCATTTT.

This chain uses TRBV6-6 with TRBJ2-7; D uncertain. Trimming took off 4 bases at V and 5 bases at J, with 18 bases between the two ends. The V gene's germline CDR1 is MNHNY and CDR2 SVGAGI (reference sequence). CDR3 length: 15 residues. CDR3 DNA sequence: TGTGCCAGCAGTTTAGCCCCAGCACATCAGGACGAGCAGTACGTC. It encodes CASSLAPAHQDEQYV.

This rearrangement joins TRBV6-1 to TRBJ2-5; 9 bases match TRBD2. This CDR3 is built from 14 residues. J lost 0 bases, V lost 6 bases, and 2 bases had no gene match. The germline V gene encodes CDR1 MNHNS and CDR2 SASEGT. CDR3 nucleotide sequence: TGTGCCAGCAGGAAGCGGGGGGACCAAGAGACCCAGTACTTC. It translates to CASRKRGDQETQYF.

V usage is TRBV9 and J usage is TRBJ1-4; 10 bases line up with TRBD1. The CDR3 loop spans 15 amino acids. Germline CDR1 is SGDLS and CDR2 is YYNGEE. With 2 bases clipped from V and 8 bases from J, the junction kept 6 bases outside the gene matches. The CDR3, as DNA: TGTGCCAGCAGCGTGGGGACAGGGGTAAAGGAAAAACTGTTTTTT. It yields the protein CASSVGTGVKEKLFF.

The V call is TRBV5-3, the J call TRBJ1-3; TRBD1 might be the D (6 bases). TRBV5-3 is flagged as an ORF with uncertain function. The CDR3 extends over 14 amino acids. With 4 bases removed from V and 7 bases from J, the gap between germline ends came to 15 bases. The CDR3: CARSTRDIYNTIYF. The CDR3 region has the DNA TGTGCCAGAAGCACCCGGGACATTTACAACACCATATATTTT.

The chain links TRBV11-3 to TRBJ2-3, with 7 nucleotides matching TRBD1. CDR3 length: 13 residues. Germline V lookup: CDR1 SGHNT, CDR2 YENEEA. V was clipped by 5 bases and J by 11 bases; unmatched bases: 10. CDR3 sequence: CASSARQGGGQYF. DNA of the CDR3: TGTGCCAGCAGCGCCCGACAGGGTGGTGGGCAGTATTTT.

The chain carries TRBV7-3 and TRBJ2-3; D call uncertain. The CDR3 is 14 residues long. Trimming shortened V by 4 bases and J by 0 bases, and 8 bases separated the two germline ends. Germline assignment: CDR1 SGHTA and CDR2 FQGTGA. This chain's CDR3 is CASSSLTSTDTQYF. CDR3 nucleotides: TGTGCCAGCAGCTCGTTGACTAGCACAGATACGCAGTATTTT.

V usage is TRBV7-6 and J usage is TRBJ1-3; unclear D gene. Trimming cost V 6 bases and J 2 bases, with 11 bases left between them. Germline CDR1 and CDR2: SGHVS and FNYEAQ. The CDR3 is 14 residues long. The CDR3 DNA reads as TGTGCCAGCAGTTCCGCCAGAGCTGGAAACACCATATATTTT. This sequence encodes CASSSARAGNTIYF.

The chain carries TRBV4-1 and TRBJ1-6; possibly TRBD1 for D (5 bases). CDR1 MGHRA and CDR2 YSYEKL come from the germline V gene. This CDR3 spans 15 amino acids. The V end lost 0 bases, the J end lost 5 bases, and 8 bases lay between the germline ends. The CDR3 DNA sequence: TGCGCCAGCAGCCAAGATCAGGGTAATAATTCACCCCTCCACTTT. It yields the protein CASSQDQGNNSPLHF.

This chain uses TRBV6-1 with TRBJ2-5, with D perhaps matching TRBD2 (6 bases). CDR3 length: 13 residues. V gave up 6 bases and J gave up 5 bases, with 13 bases separating them. Germline V gives CDR1 MNHNS, CDR2 SASEGT. In nucleotides, the CDR3 is TGTGCCAGCAGACCGGGACTGGCGGAGACCCAGTACTTC. It yields the protein CASRPGLAETQYF.

V gene TRBV5-5 combines with J gene TRBJ1-5; D perhaps matches TRBD1 (5 bases). This CDR3 spans 16 amino acids. The ends were cut back, 4 bases at V and 3 bases at J, with 17 bases in the middle. The V gene's germline CDR1 is SGHKS and CDR2 YYEKEE (reference sequence). The CDR3 here is CASSPTGGGYNQPQHF. The CDR3 DNA follows: TGTGCCAGCAGCCCAACGGGCGGGGGATACAATCAGCCCCAGCATTTT. The variable domain in full, completed from reference TRBV5-5 and TRBJ1-5, reads DAGVTQSPTHLIKTRGQQVTLRCSPISGHKSVSWYQQVLGQGPQFIFQYYEKEERGRGNFPDRFSARQFPNYSSELNVNALLLGDSALYLCASSPTGGGYNQPQHFGDGTRLSIL.

This clone was counted a single time. The V gene is TRBV9, the J gene TRBJ1-2; D is undetermined. Germline V gene lookup returns CDR1 SGDLS and CDR2 YYNGEE. CDR3 size: 15 residues. Trimming stripped 4 bases from V and 4 bases from J, with 17 bases between. CDR3 nucleotides: TGTGCCAGCAGCCCCGACACCCCTCTTATCTATGGCTACACCTTC. Amino acid sequence: CASSPDTPLIYGYTF.